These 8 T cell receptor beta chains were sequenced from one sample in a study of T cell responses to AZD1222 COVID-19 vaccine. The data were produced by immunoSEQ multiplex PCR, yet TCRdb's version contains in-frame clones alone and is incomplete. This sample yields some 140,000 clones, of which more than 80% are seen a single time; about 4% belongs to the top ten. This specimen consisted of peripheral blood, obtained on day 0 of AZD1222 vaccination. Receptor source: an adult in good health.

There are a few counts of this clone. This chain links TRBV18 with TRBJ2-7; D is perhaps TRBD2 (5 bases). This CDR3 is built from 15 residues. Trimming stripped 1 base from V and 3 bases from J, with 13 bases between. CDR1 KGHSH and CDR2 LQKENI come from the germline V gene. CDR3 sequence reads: CASSPLPTEGYEQYF. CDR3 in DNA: TGTGCCAGCTCACCACTTCCAACCGAGGGCTACGAGCAGTACTTC. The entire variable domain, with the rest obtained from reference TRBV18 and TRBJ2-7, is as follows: NAGVMQNPRHLVRRRGQEARLRCSPMKGHSHVYWYRQLPEEGLKFMVYLQKENIIDESGMPKERFSAEFPKEGPSILRIQQVVRGDSAAYFCASSPLPTEGYEQYFGPGTRLTVT.

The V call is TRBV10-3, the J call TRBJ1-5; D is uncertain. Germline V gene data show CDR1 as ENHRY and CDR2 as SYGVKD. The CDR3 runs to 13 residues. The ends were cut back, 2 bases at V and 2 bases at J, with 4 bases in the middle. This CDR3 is CAISEHGNQPQHF. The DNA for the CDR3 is TGTGCCATCAGTGAGCATGGCAATCAGCCCCAGCATTTT.

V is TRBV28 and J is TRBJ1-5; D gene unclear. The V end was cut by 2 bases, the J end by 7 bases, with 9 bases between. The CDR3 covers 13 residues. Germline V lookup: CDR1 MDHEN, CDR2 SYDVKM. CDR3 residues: CASSLDRTQPQHF. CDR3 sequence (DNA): TGTGCCAGCAGTTTAGATCGGACGCAGCCCCAGCATTTT.

The CDR3 DNA is TGTGCCAGCAGCCCCGGTCGGGGTGCCACTGAAGCTTTCTTT. It codes for CASSPGRGATEAFF. The chain couples TRBV9 to TRBJ1-1; D unclear. This CDR3 is 14 amino acids long. The germline V gene encodes CDR1 SGDLS and CDR2 YYNGEE. V lost 4 bases and J 4 bases, leaving 14 bases between the germline ends. Variable domain in full (rest from reference TRBV9 and TRBJ1-1): DSGVTQTPKHLITATGQRVTLRCSPRSGDLSVYWYQQSLDQGLQFLIQYYNGEERAKGNILERFSAQQFPDLHSELNLSSLELGDSALYFCASSPGRGATEAFFGQGTRLTVV.

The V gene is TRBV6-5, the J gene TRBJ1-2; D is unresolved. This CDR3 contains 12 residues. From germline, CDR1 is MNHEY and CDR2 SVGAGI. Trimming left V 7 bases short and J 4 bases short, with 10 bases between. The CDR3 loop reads CASKDGIYGYTF. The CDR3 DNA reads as TGTGCCAGCAAAGACGGAATCTATGGCTACACCTTC.

DNA for the CDR3: TGTGCCAGCAGCGAGGTAGGGGACAGCTCCTACAATGAGCAGTTCTTC. Translating it yields CASSEVGDSSYNEQFF. This chain uses TRBV9 with TRBJ2-1, with 7 nucleotides matching TRBD1. The CDR3 consists of 16 residues. Germline V gives CDR1 SGDLS, CDR2 YYNGEE. V was pared by 3 bases and J by 0 bases, with 6 bases of the junction left unmatched. Full variable domain (missing parts from reference TRBV9 and TRBJ2-1): DSGVTQTPKHLITATGQRVTLRCSPRSGDLSVYWYQQSLDQGLQFLIQYYNGEERAKGNILERFSAQQFPDLHSELNLSSLELGDSALYFCASSEVGDSSYNEQFFGPGTRLTVL.

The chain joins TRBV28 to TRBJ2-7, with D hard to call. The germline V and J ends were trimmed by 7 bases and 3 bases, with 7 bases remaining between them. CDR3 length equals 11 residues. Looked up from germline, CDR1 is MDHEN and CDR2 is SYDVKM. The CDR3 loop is CASKTDYEQYF. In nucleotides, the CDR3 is TGTGCCAGCAAAACAGACTACGAGCAGTACTTC.

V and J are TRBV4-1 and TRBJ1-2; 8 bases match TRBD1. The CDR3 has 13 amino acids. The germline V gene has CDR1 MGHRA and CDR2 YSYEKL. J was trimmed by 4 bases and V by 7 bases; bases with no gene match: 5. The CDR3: CASKDRATYGYTF. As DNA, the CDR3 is TGCGCCAGCAAGGACAGGGCCACCTATGGCTACACCTTC.